This TCR beta chain appears in the sequencing data of a study of CD8 T cells in ankylosing spondylitis. Regarding the study as a whole: One TCR beta motif, made up of roughly eight highly homologous variants, appeared characteristic of ankylosing spondylitis blood.

One entry per CDR3 protein, called by TCRdb with MiXCR from the 5' RACE reads. Of approximately 540,000 distinct CDR3 sequences in the sample, roughly an eighth were seen once. This clonotype was seen only a few times. Its antigen is not identified. Per the germline V gene, CDR1 is LGHDT and CDR2 is YNNKEL (reference sequence). This CDR3 region has 14 residues. With 1 base removed from V and 2 bases from J, the gap between germline ends came to 8 bases. This sequence was found in a male donor with ankylosing spondylitis. Sequencing used blood, either unsorted or a sorted T cell fraction (not recorded which). This rearrangement joins TRBV3-1 to TRBJ1-2; D remains ambiguous. CDR3 DNA: TGTGCCAGCAGCCAAGGGCTCGGAAACTATGGCTACACCTTC. Protein: CASSQGLGNYGYTF. The full variable domain, with the rest looked up from reference TRBV3-1 and TRBJ1-2, is DTAVSQTPKYLVTQMGNDKSIKCEQNLGHDTMYWYKQDSKKFLKIMFSYNNKELIINETVPNRFSPKSPDKAHLNLHINSLELGDSAVYFCASSQGLGNYGYTFGSGTRLTVV.